This T cell receptor (beta chain) was identified during a study of CD8+ T cells in alopecia areata. Study summary: Treated patients were given 5 to 10 mg oral tofacitinib twice daily.

After isolation, RNA underwent reverse transcription to generate cDNA as the sequencing template. Some clones are missing from TCRdb's copy, which holds only in-frame ones; the method was immunoSEQ multiplex PCR. The table records more than 200,000 clones, around 67% of them present only once. V was trimmed by 2 bases and J by 2 bases, leaving 7 bases between them. CDR3 size: 13 residues. In germline, CDR1 is MNHEY, CDR2 SVGAGI. The input for sequencing was CD4+ T cells sorted from blood, taken at week 0. This chain links TRBV6-5 with TRBJ2-7, with D unresolved. The TCR originated in a human donor with alopecia areata. Here the CDR3 reads CASSYRLAYEQYF. DNA of the CDR3: TGTGCCAGCAGTTACCGGCTTGCCTACGAGCAGTACTTC.